This T cell receptor beta chain was documented in a study of shared clonotypes between healthy human individuals (dated by TCRdb to the early 2020s). Background for the entire study: A few men and a couple of women, aged 18 to 49 years, made up the cohort. For each donor, CD4 naive and CD4 memory were each run on three plates, CD8 naive on two plates, and CD8 memory on one plate. Blood TCR repertoires of roughly five healthy adults were deeply sequenced to estimate repertoire size and the extent of clonotype sharing between individuals. Libraries were prepared and TCR repertoires were sequenced by different laboratories using diverse techniques, in order to increase sequencing depth and limit assay-specific biases. Between about 0.94 and 8.9 billion PBMCs per donor were obtained by leukapheresis. Study-wide findings and limitations: Clonotypes shared by all four sorted-subset donors showed higher generation probabilities than non-shared clonotypes. Larger estimated clonotype richness was generally found for naive subsets than for memory subsets. Because the study included only a small number of donors, the genetic and exposure-history diversity represented was limited. Rarefaction of sorted-subset datasets indicated incomplete sequencing despite the large sequencing depth. Sampling was restricted to blood, and TCR repertoires in tissue are likely to differ from TCR repertoires in blood. Based on pairwise subsampling, the degree of clonotype sharing among donors was expected to be affected by sequencing depth. Sharing across a few donors was observed for about 5% of naive CD4, 3% to 3.5% of naive CD8, 2.3% of memory CD4, and 0.4% of memory CD8 clonotypes.

Using the deep immunoSEQ assay, TCR CDR3 regions were amplified from genomic DNA by multiplex PCR. For each cell subset, the extracted genomic DNA was distributed evenly across all wells of several immunoSEQ 96-well plates, and each plate served as one replicate. Each replicate PCR for sorted subsets received around 210 ng genomic DNA, equal to roughly 30,000 T cell genomes. Purified libraries were quantified with a Qubit 3.0 fluorometer, sized on a Bioanalyzer 2100, and re-quantified with the KAPA Library Quantification kit. A separate single-read 150-cycle Illumina NextSeq 550 flow cell was used to sequence each immunoSEQ 96-well plate. As for the original processing: Because only junctional sequences without quality scores were contained in the immunoSEQ output, filtering matching that applied to full-length reads could not be performed. Sequences were annotated with PyIR, a Python wrapper for IgBLAST v1.9, and V/J genes and CDR3 were assigned using IMGT germline references. Reads were filtered out if the reads had weak V/J assignments (E-value above 1e-6), no CDR3, stop codons, out-of-frame junctions, or ambiguous translated residues. V3J clonotypes were defined as sequences sharing the same inferred V gene, J gene, and CDR3 amino acid sequence. Percentage overlap between repertoires was calculated by dividing the number of shared unique clonotypes by the size of the smaller repertoire. Repertoire richness was assessed with RTK rarefaction, the Chao1 estimator, and Recon v2.1 estimates of unobserved clonotypes. Generation probabilities were computed with OLGA for all TCRbeta clonotypes obtained by the gDNA method from several donors. Here the immuneACCESS table is served through TCRdb, limited to in-frame sequences with V and J called. Missing clones are a known gap in these copies; in checked studies unresolved V genes cover under half, and the rest lacks a known reason. V and J calls and clone size are as listed in that table; D and trimming were resolved from the DNA. Recorded for this sample are 1.5 million to 2.5 million clones; about 95% of them occurred a single time. 0.95% to 1.5% of the sample goes to the ten largest clones.

For this clone: Its antigen is still unknown. Base-call qualities are not available, and no considerably larger clone is one nucleotide away.

CD8 naive samples consisted of CD45RO-negative cells that were positively selected for CCR7, yielding a CD45RA+CCR7+ population without TemRA cells. Donors were healthy HIV-negative adults with no recently reported acute infections or vaccinations. All donors were Caucasian adults living in Nashville, Tennessee, USA. Blood was obtained by leukapheresis, after which PBMCs were separated by Ficoll-Histopaque density gradient centrifugation and cryopreserved in liquid nitrogen vapor phase. Purity and quantity of every magnetically sorted T cell population were checked by analytical flow cytometry. From each sorted fraction, genomic DNA was isolated and quantified by UV absorbance on a Nanodrop 2000c. Sequences SGHVS (CDR1) and FQNEAQ (CDR2) are obtained from the germline V gene. V and J lose 8 bases and 4 bases, and a span of 21 bases separates them. The CDR3 numbers 16 residues from cysteine through phenylalanine. Only the CDR3 region is kept as DNA, spanning 48 bases read in frame from base 1.

The chain was built from TRBV7-8 and TRBJ2-1; the best D guess is TRBD2, with 5 bases matching. The sequence was collected from a man between 18 and 35 years old in good health. The sample consisted of naive CD8+ T cells sorted from blood. According to the study, the label for this sample's cell subset or site signals: CD45RA+CCR7+. The nucleotide sequence reads TGTGCCAGCTCTTTAGGCCCGGGAACGATTTACAATGAGCAGTTCTTC. This encodes CASSLGPGTIYNEQFF. The full variable domain, with segments outside the CDR3 supplied by the reference TRBV7-8 and TRBJ2-1 proteins, appears as GAGVSQSPRYKVAKRGQDVALRCDPISGHVSLFWYQQALGQGPEFLTYFQNEAQLDKSGLPSDRFFAERPEGSVSTLKIQRTQQEDSAVYLCASSLGPGTIYNEQFFGPGTRLTVL.